These 19 T cell receptor beta chains came from one sample sequenced in a study of shared clonotypes between healthy human individuals. The protocol was immunoSEQ multiplex PCR, while the TCRdb copy is restricted to in-frame clones and leaves out a portion. Among around 2,000,000 clones, around 93% were seen once, and the ten largest hold under 2%. Naive CD8 isolation took CD45RO-negative cells positively selected for CCR7 and excluded terminally differentiated effector memory CD45RA+ cells. Specimen: naive CD8+ T cells from PBMCs. The receptors shown here come from a man aged 18 to 30 in good health. Some clones in this sample may be carry-over from other donors' samples.

The rearrangement uses TRBV7-2 and TRBJ2-6; D gene uncertain. In germline, CDR1 is SGHTA, CDR2 FQGNSA. There are 15 residues in the CDR3. V was shortened by 3 bases and J by 3 bases, with 9 bases between the two germline ends. The CDR3 bases are TGTGCCAGCAGCTTCGCAGTTTTTGGGGCCAACGTCCTGACTTTC. Translating gives CASSFAVFGANVLTF.

This chain uses TRBV4-3 with TRBJ2-1; 10 bases align to TRBD2. The CDR3 is 16 residues long. V trimming: 5 bases; J trimming: 0 bases; junction bases outside the gene matches: 4. Germline V gene lookup returns CDR1 LGHNA and CDR2 YSLEER. CDR3 in DNA: TGCGCCAGCAGCGGACCTAGCGGGAGCTCCTACAATGAGCAGTTCTTC. Protein: CASSGPSGSSYNEQFF.

The chain uses TRBV5-6 and TRBJ2-3; 10 bases are a match to TRBD2. The germline gives CDR1 SGHDT, CDR2 YYEEEE. J gave up 2 bases and V 0 bases, and 6 bases lay outside the gene matches. CDR3 length: 17 residues. The CDR3 nucleotides read TGTGCCAGCAGCTTGGGGAGTAGCGGGAGGTTCACAGATACGCAGTATTTT. Amino acids: CASSLGSSGRFTDTQYF.

V usage is TRBV28 and J usage is TRBJ2-3; 8 bases are shared with TRBD1. Germline V gene lookup returns CDR1 MDHEN and CDR2 SYDVKM. J gave up 3 bases and V 2 bases, and 4 bases lay outside the gene matches. The CDR3 length is 15 residues. The CDR3 sequence: CASSLQGAETDTQYF. The CDR3 coding sequence is TGTGCCAGCAGTTTACAGGGGGCCGAAACAGATACGCAGTATTTT.

The chain links TRBV5-6 to TRBJ1-5; D gene unclear. The V end was cut by 0 bases, the J end by 4 bases, with 11 bases between. In germline, CDR1 is SGHDT, CDR2 YYEEEE. This CDR3 is 15 amino acids long. In DNA form, the CDR3 reads TGTGCCAGCAGCTTGGCCCCGGGTCCGAATCAGCCCCAGCATTTT. The encoded protein is CASSLAPGPNQPQHF.

V gene TRBV2 combines with J gene TRBJ2-7, with 11 bases fitting TRBD2. CDR1 SNHLY and CDR2 FYNNEI come from the germline V gene. CDR3 size: 14 residues. The trim removed 6 bases at V and 3 bases at J, leaving 4 bases unmatched. CDR3 coding DNA: TGTGCCAGCAGCCCTGGGACTAGCGGCTACGAGCAGTACTTC. It yields the protein CASSPGTSGYEQYF.

The J gene is TRBJ2-1, the V gene TRBV11-2; 8 bases align to TRBD2. The CDR3 totals 17 residues. Germline trimming cut 8 bases from V and 2 bases from J; bases unmatched to any gene: 14. Germline CDR1 reads SGHAT; CDR2 reads FQNNGV. Here the CDR3 reads CASDARGASGPYNEQFF. The CDR3 DNA reads TGTGCCAGCGACGCGCGGGGGGCTAGCGGACCCTACAATGAGCAGTTCTTC.

This chain links TRBV5-4 with TRBJ2-7, with D unresolved. V lost 0 bases, J lost 1 base, and 11 bases lay in between. Germline lookup yields CDR1 SGHNT and CDR2 YYREEE (reference sequence). The CDR3 extends over 15 amino acids. The CDR3 coding sequence is TGTGCCAGCAGCTTGGCGGTGGGTTCTTCCTACGAGCAGTACTTC. This encodes CASSLAVGSSYEQYF.

This clone has more than one count but fewer than ten. Distinct nucleotide sequences in the sample also encode this CDR3. The chain uses TRBV29-1 and TRBJ2-1, with D possibly being TRBD2 (5 bases). V lost 2 bases and J 0 bases, leaving 8 bases between the germline ends. Germline-derived CDR1 and CDR2 are SQVTM and ANQGSEA. The CDR3 has 14 residues. This CDR3 reads CSVERGSSYNEQFF. The DNA of the CDR3 is TGCAGCGTTGAACGGGGAAGCTCCTACAATGAGCAGTTCTTC.

The chain has TRBV9 and TRBJ2-1; D not certain. This CDR3 comprises 15 residues. Germline V gene lookup returns CDR1 SGDLS and CDR2 YYNGEE. V was clipped by 2 bases and J by 3 bases, with 12 bases between them. This chain's CDR3 is CASSVGQNVYNEQFF. CDR3 DNA: TGTGCCAGCAGCGTCGGGCAGAATGTCTACAATGAGCAGTTCTTC. Full variable domain (outside the CDR3, taken from reference TRBV9 and TRBJ2-1): DSGVTQTPKHLITATGQRVTLRCSPRSGDLSVYWYQQSLDQGLQFLIQYYNGEERAKGNILERFSAQQFPDLHSELNLSSLELGDSALYFCASSVGQNVYNEQFFGPGTRLTVL.

The chain uses TRBV7-9 and TRBJ2-5, with a tentative D call TRBD1 (6 bases). Germline V gene lookup returns CDR1 SEHNR and CDR2 FQNEAQ (reference sequence). The V and J ends lost 8 bases and 3 bases respectively, with 13 bases between them. This CDR3 region has 13 residues. CDR3 coding DNA: TGTGCCAGCCAACCTGGACAGAAAGAGACCCAGTACTTC. Translated, it gives CASQPGQKETQYF.

In this sample, this clone turned up once. The gene calls are TRBV7-9 and TRBJ2-1; D is possibly TRBD1 (5 bases). Germline assignment: CDR1 SEHNR and CDR2 FQNEAQ (reference sequence). Trimming took 5 bases from V and 15 from J, leaving 17 bases between them. This CDR3 comprises 12 residues. The CDR3 reads CASSHDLDIWFF. In DNA form, the CDR3 reads TGTGCCAGCAGCCATGACTTGGACATTTGGTTCTTC.

J is TRBJ1-5 and V is TRBV19; no clear D gene. Trimming cost V 0 bases and J 6 bases, with 9 bases left between them. CDR1 and CDR2 from the germline V gene are LNHDA and SQIVND (reference sequence). The CDR3 runs 14 residues. The CDR3 spells CASSIDRTIQPQHF. The CDR3 DNA reads TGTGCCAGTAGTATAGACCGGACCATTCAGCCCCAGCATTTT.

V gene TRBV28 combines with J gene TRBJ2-7, with 9 bases fitting TRBD1. Germline CDR1 is MDHEN and CDR2 is SYDVKM. Trimming removed 2 bases from V and 4 bases from J; junction bases left unmatched: 6. The CDR3 has 15 amino acids. CDR3 in DNA: TGTGCCAGCAGTTTAGGGGGGGACAGGGCTTACGAGCAGTACTTC. Its translation: CASSLGGDRAYEQYF.

In its sample, this clone was seen a few times. The V and J genes are TRBV27 and TRBJ2-1, with 9 positions matching TRBD1. J lost 6 bases, V lost 6 bases, and 9 bases had no gene match. The germline gives CDR1 MNHEY, CDR2 SMNVEV (reference sequence). The CDR3 loop spans 15 amino acids. CDR3 protein: CASSHPGQGANEQFF. The CDR3 coding sequence is TGTGCCAGCAGCCATCCGGGACAGGGAGCCAATGAGCAGTTCTTC.

The chain couples TRBV25-1 to TRBJ2-3; D is possibly TRBD1 (6 bases). Germline lookup yields CDR1 MGHDK and CDR2 SYGVNS. This CDR3 has 17 amino acids. Deletions cut 4 bases from V and 4 bases from J, with 21 bases between. The CDR3: CASSALRDTGYSDTQYF. CDR3 coding DNA: TGTGCCAGCAGTGCCCTACGGGACACAGGGTACTCAGATACGCAGTATTTT.

CDR3 bases: TGTGCCTGGAGTGTACCCCCTCCCTACGAGCAGTACTTC. Its translation: CAWSVPPPYEQYF. The chain joins TRBV30 to TRBJ2-7, with unresolved D. Trimming removed 0 bases from V and 2 bases from J, with 8 bases in between. Germline V gene lookup returns CDR1 GTSNPN and CDR2 SVGIG (reference sequence). CDR3 length: 13 amino acids.

This chain uses TRBV5-1 with TRBJ2-5; 12 positions match TRBD2. This CDR3 spans 16 amino acids. V lost 3 bases, J lost 7 bases, and 10 bases stayed unmatched. Germline CDR1 is SGHRS and CDR2 is YFSETQ. The CDR3 bases are TGCGCCAGCAGCTCAGGGACTAGCGGGCAGGGCGGGACCCAGTACTTC. Encoded protein: CASSSGTSGQGGTQYF.

The chain couples TRBV6-5 to TRBJ2-5; 8 bases fit TRBD2. V gave up 1 base and J gave up 3 bases; unmatched junction bases: 1. This CDR3 comprises 14 residues. Germline V lookup: CDR1 MNHEY, CDR2 SVGAGI. The DNA of the CDR3 is TGTGCCAGCAGTTACTGGCGGGGGGAAGAGACCCAGTACTTC. It codes for CASSYWRGEETQYF.